This T cell receptor beta chain was found in a study of blood T cell repertoires in COVID-19. Overall study context: Samples of COVID-19 (acute and convalescent) were obtained from the United States, Italy and Spain. T cells, B-cell-depleted T cells, or PBMCs provided the cDNA or gDNA that served as material.

The CDR3 has 16 residues. V lost 2 bases to trimming and J lost 0 bases; unmatched junction nucleotides: 7. The germline V gene has CDR1 SQVTM and CDR2 ANQGSEA. In the original analysis: Using reference gene primer amplification, nucleated cell counts were estimated. The repertoire was sequenced with immunoSEQ multiplex PCR; TCRdb's copy has only in-frame clones and lacks some. That table supplies the V and J calls and clone size; D and trimming were determined from the DNA. The sample includes fewer than 350,000 clones, roughly 90% of them seen just once. Sequencing used peripheral blood. This sequence was found in a man aged 18-30 years with active or convalescent COVID-19. This sequence joins TRBV29-1 and TRBJ2-1, with TRBD1 matching 7 bases. CDR3 bases: TGCAGCGTTGAATTTGCAGGGGGAAGCTCCTACAATGAGCAGTTCTTC. Protein: CSVEFAGGSSYNEQFF.